This T cell receptor (beta chain) appears in the sequencing data of a study of identical twins. A few counts support this clonotype. The antigen remains unidentified. TCRdb called the 5' RACE reads again in MiXCR, with one record for every CDR3 protein. Of about 220,000 distinct CDR3 sequences in the sample, 7.5% are singletons; the top ten hold around 2.1%. Study-wide results and caveats: Where beta out-of-frame sequences were concerned, excess twin sharing was weaker. The models systematically underestimated how much out-of-frame TCR alpha was shared in monozygotic twins.

The germline V gene has CDR1 ENHRY and CDR2 SYGVKD. The CDR3 loop spans 16 amino acids. Unmatched junction bases numbered 8, after V lost 3 bases and J lost 2 bases. The same sample was also studied in work on yellow fever vaccine responses in identical twins.

This receptor was obtained from a woman aged 18 to 35 in good health. Sequenced sample: memory (CD45RO+) T cells sorted from blood. This rearrangement joins TRBV10-3 to TRBJ2-5; 8 bases are a match to TRBD1. The CDR3 DNA follows: TGTGCCATCAGTGACCCGAACCGGGACAGGCAAGAGACCCAGTACTTC. Its translation is CAISDPNRDRQETQYF.